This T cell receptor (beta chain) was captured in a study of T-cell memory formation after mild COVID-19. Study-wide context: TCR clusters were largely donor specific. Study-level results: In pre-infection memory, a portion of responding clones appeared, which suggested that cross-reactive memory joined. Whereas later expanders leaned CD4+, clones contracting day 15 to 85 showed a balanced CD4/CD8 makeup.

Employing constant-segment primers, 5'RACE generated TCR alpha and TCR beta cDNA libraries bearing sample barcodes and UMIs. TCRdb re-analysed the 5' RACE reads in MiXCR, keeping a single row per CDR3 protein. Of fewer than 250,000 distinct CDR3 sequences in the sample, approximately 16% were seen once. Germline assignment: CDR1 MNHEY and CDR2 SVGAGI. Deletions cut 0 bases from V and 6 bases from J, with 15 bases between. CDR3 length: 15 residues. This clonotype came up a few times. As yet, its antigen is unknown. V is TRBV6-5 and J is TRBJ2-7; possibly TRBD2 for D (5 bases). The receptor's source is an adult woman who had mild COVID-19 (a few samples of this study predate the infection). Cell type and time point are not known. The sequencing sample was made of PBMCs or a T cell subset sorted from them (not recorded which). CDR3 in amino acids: CASSYSARRSTEQYF. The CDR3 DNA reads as TGTGCCAGCAGTTACTCTGCCAGGAGGTCAACCGAGCAGTACTTC.